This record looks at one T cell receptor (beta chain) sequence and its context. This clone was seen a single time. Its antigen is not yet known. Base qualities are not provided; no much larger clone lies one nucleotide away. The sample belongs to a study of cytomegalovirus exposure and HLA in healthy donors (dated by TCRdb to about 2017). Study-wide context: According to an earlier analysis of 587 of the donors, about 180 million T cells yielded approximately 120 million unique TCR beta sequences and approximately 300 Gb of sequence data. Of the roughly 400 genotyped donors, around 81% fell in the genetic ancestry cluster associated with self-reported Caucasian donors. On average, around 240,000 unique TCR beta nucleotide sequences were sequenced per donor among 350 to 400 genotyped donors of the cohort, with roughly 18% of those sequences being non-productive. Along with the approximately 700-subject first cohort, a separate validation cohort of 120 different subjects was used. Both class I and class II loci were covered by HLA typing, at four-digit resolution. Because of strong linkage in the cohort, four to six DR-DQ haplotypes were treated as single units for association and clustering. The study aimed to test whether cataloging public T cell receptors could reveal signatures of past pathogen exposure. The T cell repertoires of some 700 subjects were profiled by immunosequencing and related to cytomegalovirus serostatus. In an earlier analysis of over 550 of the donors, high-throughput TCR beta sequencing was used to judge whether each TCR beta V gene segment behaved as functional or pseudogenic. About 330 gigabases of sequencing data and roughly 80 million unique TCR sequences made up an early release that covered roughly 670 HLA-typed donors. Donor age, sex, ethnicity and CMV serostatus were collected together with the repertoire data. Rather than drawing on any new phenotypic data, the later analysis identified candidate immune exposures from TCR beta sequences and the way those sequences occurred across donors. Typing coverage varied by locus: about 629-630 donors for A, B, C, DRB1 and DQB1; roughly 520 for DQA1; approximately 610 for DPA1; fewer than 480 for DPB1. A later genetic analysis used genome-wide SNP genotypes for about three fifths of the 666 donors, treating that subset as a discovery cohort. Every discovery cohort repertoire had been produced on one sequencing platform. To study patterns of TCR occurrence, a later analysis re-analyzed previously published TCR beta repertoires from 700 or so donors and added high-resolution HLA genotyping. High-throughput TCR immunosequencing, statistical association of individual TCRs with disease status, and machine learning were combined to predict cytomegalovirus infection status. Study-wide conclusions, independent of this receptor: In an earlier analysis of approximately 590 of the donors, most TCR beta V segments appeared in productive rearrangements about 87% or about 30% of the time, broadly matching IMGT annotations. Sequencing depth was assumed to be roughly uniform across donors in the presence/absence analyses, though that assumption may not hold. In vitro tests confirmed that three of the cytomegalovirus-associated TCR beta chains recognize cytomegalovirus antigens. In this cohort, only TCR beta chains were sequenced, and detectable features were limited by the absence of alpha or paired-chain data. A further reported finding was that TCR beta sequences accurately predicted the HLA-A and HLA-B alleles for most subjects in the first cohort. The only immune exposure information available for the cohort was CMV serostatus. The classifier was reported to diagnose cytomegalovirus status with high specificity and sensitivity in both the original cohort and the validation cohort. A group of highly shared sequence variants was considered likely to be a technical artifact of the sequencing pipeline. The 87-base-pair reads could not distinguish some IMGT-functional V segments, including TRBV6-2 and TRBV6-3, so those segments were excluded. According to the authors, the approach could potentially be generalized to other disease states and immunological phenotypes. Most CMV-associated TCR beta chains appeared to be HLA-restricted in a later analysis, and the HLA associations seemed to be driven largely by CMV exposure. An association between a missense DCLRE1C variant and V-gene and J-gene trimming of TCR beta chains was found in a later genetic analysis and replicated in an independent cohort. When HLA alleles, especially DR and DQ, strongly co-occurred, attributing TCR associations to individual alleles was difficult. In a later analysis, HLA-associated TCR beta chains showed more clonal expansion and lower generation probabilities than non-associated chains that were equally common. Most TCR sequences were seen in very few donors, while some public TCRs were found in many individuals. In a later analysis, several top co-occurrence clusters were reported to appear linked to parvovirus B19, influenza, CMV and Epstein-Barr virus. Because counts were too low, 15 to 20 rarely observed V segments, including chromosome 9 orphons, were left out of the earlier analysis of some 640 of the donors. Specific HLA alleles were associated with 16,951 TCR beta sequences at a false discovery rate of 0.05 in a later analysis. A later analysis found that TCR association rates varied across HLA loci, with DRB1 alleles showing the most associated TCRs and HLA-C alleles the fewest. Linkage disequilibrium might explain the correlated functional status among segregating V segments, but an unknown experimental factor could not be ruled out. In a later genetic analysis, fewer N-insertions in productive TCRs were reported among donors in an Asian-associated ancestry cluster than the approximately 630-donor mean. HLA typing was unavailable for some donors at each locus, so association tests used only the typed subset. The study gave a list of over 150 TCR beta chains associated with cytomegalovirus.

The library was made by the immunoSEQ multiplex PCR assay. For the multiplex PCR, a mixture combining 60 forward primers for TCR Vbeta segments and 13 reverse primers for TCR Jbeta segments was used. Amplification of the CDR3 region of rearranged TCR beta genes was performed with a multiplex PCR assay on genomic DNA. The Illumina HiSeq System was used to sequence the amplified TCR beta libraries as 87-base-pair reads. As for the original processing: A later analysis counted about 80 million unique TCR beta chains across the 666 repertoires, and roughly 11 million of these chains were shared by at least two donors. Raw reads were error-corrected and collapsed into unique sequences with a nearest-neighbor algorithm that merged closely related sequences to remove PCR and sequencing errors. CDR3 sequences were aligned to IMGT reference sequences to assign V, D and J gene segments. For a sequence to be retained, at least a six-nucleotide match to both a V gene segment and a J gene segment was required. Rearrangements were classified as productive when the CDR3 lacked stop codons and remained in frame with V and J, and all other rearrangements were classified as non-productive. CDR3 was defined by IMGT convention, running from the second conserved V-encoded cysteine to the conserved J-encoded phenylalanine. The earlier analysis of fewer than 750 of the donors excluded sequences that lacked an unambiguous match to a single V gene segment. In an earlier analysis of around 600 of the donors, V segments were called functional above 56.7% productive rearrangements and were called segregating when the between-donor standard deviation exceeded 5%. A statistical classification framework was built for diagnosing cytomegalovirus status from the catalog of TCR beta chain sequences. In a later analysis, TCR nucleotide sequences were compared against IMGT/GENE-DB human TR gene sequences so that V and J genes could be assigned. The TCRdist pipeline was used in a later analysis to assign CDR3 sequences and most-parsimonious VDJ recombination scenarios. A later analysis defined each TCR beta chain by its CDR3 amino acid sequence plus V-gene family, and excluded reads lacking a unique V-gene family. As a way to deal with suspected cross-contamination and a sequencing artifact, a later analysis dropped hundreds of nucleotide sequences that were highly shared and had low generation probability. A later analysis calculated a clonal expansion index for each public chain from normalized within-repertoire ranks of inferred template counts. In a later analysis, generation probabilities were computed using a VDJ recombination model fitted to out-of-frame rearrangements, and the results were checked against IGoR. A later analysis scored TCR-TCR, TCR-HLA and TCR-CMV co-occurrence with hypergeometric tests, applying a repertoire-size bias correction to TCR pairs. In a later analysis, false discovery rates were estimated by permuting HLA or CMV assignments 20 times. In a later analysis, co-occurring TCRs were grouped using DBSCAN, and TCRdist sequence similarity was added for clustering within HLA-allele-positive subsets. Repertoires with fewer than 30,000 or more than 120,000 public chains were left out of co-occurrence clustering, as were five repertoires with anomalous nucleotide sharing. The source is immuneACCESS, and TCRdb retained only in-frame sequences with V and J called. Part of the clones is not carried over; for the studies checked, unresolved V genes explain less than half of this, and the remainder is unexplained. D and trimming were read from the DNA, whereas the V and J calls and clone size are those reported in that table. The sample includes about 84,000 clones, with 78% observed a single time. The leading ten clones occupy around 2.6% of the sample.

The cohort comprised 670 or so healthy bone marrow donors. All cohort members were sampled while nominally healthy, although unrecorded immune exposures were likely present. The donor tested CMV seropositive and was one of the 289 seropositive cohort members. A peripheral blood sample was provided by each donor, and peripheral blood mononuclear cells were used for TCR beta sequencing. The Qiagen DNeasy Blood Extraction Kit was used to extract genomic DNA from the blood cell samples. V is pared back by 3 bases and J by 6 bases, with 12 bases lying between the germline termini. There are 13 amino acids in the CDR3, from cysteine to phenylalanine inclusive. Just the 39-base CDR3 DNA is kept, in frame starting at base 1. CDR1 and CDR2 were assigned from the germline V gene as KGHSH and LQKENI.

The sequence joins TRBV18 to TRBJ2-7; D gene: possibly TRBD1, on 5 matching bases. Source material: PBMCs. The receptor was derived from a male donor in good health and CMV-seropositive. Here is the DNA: TGTGCCAGCTCACCCCCCCAGGGCCGCGAGCAGTACTTC. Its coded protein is CASSPPQGREQYF.